The subject of this entry is one TCR beta chain. The antigen is undetermined. Sequencing was at survey level. Samples were sequenced at Survey level, maximum 500,000 reads. The table came from immunoSEQ multiplex PCR; TCRdb's copy has only in-frame clones and leaves some out. Of roughly 30,000 clones listed, approximately 78% were seen once; the top ten hold roughly 4.3%. The CDR3 length is 14 residues. Per germline, CDR1 SGHRS and CDR2 YFSETQ. Between the trimmed V and J ends, which lost 0 bases and 8 bases, there was a span of 12 bases. These data originate in a study of pediatric ulcerative colitis. Whole-study results and caveats: A couple of rectal clonotypes were found only in ulcerative colitis patients, all of them.

The chain links TRBV5-1 to TRBJ1-3, with D hard to call. Specimen: blood. The receptor comes from a boy aged 5 to 17 with severe ulcerative colitis. CDR3 nucleotides: TGCGCCAGCAGCTTGGCCCAGGTCGGGGACACCATATATTTT. Protein: CASSLAQVGDTIYF.